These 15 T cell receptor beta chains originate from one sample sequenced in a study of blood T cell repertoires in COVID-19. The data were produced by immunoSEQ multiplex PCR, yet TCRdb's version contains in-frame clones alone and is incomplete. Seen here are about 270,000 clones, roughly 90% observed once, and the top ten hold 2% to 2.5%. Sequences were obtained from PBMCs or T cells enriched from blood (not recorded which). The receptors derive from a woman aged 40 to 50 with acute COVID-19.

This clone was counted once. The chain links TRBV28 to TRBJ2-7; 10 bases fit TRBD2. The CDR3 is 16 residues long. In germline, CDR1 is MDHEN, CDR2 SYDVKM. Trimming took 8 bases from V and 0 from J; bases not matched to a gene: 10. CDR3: CASCGLLAGDSYEQYF. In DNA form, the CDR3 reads TGTGCCAGCTGTGGACTCCTAGCGGGGGACTCCTACGAGCAGTACTTC.

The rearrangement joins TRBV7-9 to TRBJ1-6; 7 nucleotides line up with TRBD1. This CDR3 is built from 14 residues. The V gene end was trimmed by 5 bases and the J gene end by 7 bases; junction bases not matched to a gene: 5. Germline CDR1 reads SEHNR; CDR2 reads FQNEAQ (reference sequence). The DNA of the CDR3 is TGTGCCAGCAGCCCTGACAGGGTAAATTCACCCCTCCACTTT. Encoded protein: CASSPDRVNSPLHF.

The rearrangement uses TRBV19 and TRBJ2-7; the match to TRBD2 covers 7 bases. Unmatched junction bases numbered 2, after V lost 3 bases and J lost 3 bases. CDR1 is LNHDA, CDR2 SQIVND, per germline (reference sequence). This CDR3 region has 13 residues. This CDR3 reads CASSILADYEQYF. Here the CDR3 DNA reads TGTGCCAGTAGTATTCTAGCGGACTACGAGCAGTACTTC.

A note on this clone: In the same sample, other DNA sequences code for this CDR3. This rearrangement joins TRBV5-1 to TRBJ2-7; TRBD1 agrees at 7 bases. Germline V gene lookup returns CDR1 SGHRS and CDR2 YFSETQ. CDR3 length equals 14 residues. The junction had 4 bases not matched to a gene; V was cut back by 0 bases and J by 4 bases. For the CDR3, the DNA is TGCGCCAGCAGCTTGGGACAGGGTTCATACGAGCAGTACTTC. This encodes CASSLGQGSYEQYF.

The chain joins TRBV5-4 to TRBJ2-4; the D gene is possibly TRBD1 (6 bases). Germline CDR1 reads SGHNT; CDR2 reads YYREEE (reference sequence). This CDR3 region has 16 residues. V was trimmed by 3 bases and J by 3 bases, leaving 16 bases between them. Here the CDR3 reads CASSSPVQGSKNIQYF. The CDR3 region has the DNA TGTGCCAGCAGCTCGCCTGTACAGGGTAGCAAAAACATTCAGTACTTC.

The CDR3 sequence: CASSLSFGTSYNEQFF. CDR3 in DNA: TGCGCCAGCAGCTTATCTTTCGGGACATCATACAATGAGCAGTTCTTC. The genes are TRBV5-1 and TRBJ2-1; perhaps TRBD1 as D (6 bases). This CDR3 spans 16 amino acids. Germline CDR1 and CDR2: SGHRS and YFSETQ. Trimming pared 2 bases from V and 4 bases from J, leaving 16 bases between.

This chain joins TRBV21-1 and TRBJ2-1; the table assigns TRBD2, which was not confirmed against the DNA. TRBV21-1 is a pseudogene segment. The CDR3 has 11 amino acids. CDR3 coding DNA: TGTGCCAGCAGCTTAGAGGGTCGGCAGTTCTTC. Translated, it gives CASSLEGRQFF.

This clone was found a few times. The CDR3 loop is CASSLTGGNQPQHF. CDR3 sequence (DNA): TGTGCCAGCAGTCTAACAGGGGGCAATCAGCCCCAGCATTTT. The V gene is TRBV14, the J gene TRBJ1-5; 7 positions match TRBD1. V lost 6 bases to trimming and J lost 2 bases; unmatched junction nucleotides: 4. There are 14 residues in the CDR3. From germline, CDR1 is SGHDN and CDR2 FVKESK.

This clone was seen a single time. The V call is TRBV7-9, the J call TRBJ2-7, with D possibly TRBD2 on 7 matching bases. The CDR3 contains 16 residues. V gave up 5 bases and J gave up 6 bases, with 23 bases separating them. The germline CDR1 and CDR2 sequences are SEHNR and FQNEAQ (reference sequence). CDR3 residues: CASSRGGAAGTSEQYF. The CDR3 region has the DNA TGTGCCAGCAGCCGTGGGGGGGCAGCGGGCACCTCCGAGCAGTACTTC.

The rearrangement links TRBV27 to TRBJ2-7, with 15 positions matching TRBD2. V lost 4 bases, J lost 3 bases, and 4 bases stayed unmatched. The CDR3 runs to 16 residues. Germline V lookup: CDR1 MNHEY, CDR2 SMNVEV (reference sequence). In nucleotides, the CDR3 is TGTGCCAGCAGTTCCCGGACTAGCGGGAGGGTCTACGAGCAGTACTTC. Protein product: CASSSRTSGRVYEQYF.

CDR3 sequence: CASSLNQGENNEQFF. In DNA, the CDR3 is TGTGCCAGCAGCTTAAATCAGGGGGAGAACAATGAGCAGTTCTTC. The chain combines TRBV7-3 with TRBJ2-1; 7 bases align to TRBD1. The V gene's germline CDR1 is SGHTA and CDR2 FQGTGA. V shed 1 base and J 5 bases; nucleotides not matched to a gene: 5. The CDR3 is made up of 15 amino acids.

CDR3 sequence reads: CSVVDSYEQYF. The CDR3 DNA is TGCAGCGTCGTGGACAGCTACGAGCAGTACTTC. V and J are TRBV29-1 and TRBJ2-7, with a tentative D call TRBD1 (6 bases). Germline lookup yields CDR1 SQVTM and CDR2 ANQGSEA. Trimming shortened V by 6 bases and J by 3 bases, and 9 bases separated the two germline ends. CDR3 length: 11 amino acids.

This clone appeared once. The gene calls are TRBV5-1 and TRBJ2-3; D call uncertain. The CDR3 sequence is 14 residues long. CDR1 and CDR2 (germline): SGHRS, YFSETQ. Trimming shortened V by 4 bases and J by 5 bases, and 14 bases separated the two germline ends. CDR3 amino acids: CASSTSPLGDTQYF. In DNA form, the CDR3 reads TGCGCCAGCAGCACGTCACCCCTAGGAGATACGCAGTATTTT.

CDR3 protein: CAWSVASGGNTDTQYF. The CDR3 region has the DNA TGTGCCTGGAGTGTAGCTAGCGGGGGGAACACAGATACGCAGTATTTT. The rearrangement links TRBV30 to TRBJ2-3; 11 bases align to TRBD2. The germline V gene encodes CDR1 GTSNPN and CDR2 SVGIG (reference sequence). V was pared by 0 bases and J by 2 bases, with 4 bases of the junction left unmatched. The CDR3 runs to 16 residues.

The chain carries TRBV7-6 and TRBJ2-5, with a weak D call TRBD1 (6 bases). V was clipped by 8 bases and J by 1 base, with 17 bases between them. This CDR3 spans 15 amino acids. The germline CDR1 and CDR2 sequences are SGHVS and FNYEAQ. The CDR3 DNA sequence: TGTGCCAGCGGGGCCCCCGGGGACATCCAAGAGACCCAGTACTTC. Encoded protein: CASGAPGDIQETQYF.